This entry is about one TCR beta chain. Its antigen is not known. Trimming cost V 7 bases and J 4 bases; bases outside gene matches: 6. The germline gives CDR1 SQVTM, CDR2 ANQGSEA. This CDR3 has 13 residues. Libraries were prepared by immunoSEQ multiplex PCR; TCRdb keeps only in-frame clonotypes and omits some of them. The table has approximately 320,000 clones, over 65% seen once; the top ten hold 10% to 13%. This sample stems from a study of shared clonotypes between healthy human individuals. Findings and caveats of the study: Having only a few donors restricted how much genetic and exposure-history diversity was captured. Larger estimated richness was generally recorded for naive subsets relative to memory subsets.

Each of the donors was a healthy adult who was HIV-negative and had not had a recent acute infection or vaccination. The study separated CD4+ cells into CD45RA+ naive and CD45RA-negative memory subsets. The receptor was isolated from a young man in good health. V and J are TRBV29-1 and TRBJ2-5; 10 bases map to TRBD1. The source material was memory CD4+ T cells sorted from blood. The subset denotes: CD45RA-negative fraction. This chain's CDR3 is CSGKTGGGETQYF. DNA for the CDR3: TGCAGCGGAAAGACAGGGGGCGGAGAGACCCAGTACTTC.